The entry below describes one T cell receptor beta chain. It is unclear where the CDR3 begins or ends on the DNA, so no DNA is shown, and the CDR3 is as TCRdb lists it. The CDR3 spans 15 amino acids, including both terminal residues. Germline V CDR1 and CDR2: MDHEN, SYDVKM. This sample was included in a study of blood T cell repertoires in COVID-19. Overall study: Italy, Spain and the United States were the sources of the convalescent and acute COVID-19 samples. T cells, B-cell-depleted T cells, or PBMCs provided the cDNA or gDNA that served as material.

Per the authors' pipeline: The assay estimated nucleated cells by amplifying reference gene primers. Sequencing used immunoSEQ multiplex PCR; TCRdb keeps in-frame clones, though not all of them. V, J and clone size are those of that table, while D and trimming were read from the DNA. The repertoire holds 200,000 to 250,000 clones, with less than 90% as singletons. The sample taken for sequencing was peripheral blood. The chain has TRBV28 and TRBJ1-1. The TCR was taken from a woman at least 80 years old with active or convalescent COVID-19. The CDR3 sequence is CASSSSGRRTTEAFF.